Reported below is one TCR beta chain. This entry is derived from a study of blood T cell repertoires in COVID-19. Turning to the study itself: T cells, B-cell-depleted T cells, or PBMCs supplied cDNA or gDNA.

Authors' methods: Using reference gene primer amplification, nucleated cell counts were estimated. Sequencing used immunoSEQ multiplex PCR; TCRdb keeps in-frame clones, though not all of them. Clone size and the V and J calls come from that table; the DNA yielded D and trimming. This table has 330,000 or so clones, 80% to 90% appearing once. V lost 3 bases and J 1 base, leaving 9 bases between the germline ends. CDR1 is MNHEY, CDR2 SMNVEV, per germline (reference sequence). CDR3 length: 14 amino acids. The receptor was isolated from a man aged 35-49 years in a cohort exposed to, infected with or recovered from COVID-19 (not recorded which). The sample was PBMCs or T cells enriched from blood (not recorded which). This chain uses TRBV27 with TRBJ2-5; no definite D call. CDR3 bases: TGTGCCAGCAGTTTGAAACACGTCCAAGAGACCCAGTACTTC. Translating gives CASSLKHVQETQYF.